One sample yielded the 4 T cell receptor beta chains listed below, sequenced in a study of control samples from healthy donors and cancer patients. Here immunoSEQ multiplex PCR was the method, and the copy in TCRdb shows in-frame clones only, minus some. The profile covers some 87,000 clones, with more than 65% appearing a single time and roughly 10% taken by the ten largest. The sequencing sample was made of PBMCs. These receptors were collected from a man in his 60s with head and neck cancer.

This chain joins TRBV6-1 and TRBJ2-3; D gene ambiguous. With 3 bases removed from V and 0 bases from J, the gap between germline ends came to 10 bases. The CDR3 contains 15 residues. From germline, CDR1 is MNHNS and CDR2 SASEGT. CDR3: CASSELTASTDTQYF. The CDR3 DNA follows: TGTGCCAGCAGTGAGTTAACAGCTAGCACAGATACGCAGTATTTT.

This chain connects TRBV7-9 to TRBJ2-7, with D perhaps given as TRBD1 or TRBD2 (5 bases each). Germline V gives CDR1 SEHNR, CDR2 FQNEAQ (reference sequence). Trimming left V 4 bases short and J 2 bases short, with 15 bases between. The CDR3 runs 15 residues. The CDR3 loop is CASSSWDPLPYEQYF. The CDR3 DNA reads TGTGCCAGCAGCTCCTGGGACCCCCTCCCCTACGAGCAGTACTTC.

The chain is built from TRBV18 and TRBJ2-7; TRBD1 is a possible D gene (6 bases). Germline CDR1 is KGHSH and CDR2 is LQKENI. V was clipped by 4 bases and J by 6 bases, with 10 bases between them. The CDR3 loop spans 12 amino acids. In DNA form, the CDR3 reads TGTGCCAGCTCACTGGGGGCAGCCGAGCAGTACTTC. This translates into CASSLGAAEQYF. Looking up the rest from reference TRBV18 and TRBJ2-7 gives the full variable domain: NAGVMQNPRHLVRRRGQEARLRCSPMKGHSHVYWYRQLPEEGLKFMVYLQKENIIDESGMPKERFSAEFPKEGPSILRIQQVVRGDSAAYFCASSLGAAEQYFGPGTRLTVT.

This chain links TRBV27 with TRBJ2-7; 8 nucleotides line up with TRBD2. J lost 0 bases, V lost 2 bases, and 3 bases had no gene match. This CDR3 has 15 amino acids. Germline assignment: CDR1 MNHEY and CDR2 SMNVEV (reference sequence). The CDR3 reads CASSLIRGGSYEQYF. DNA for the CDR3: TGTGCCAGCAGTTTAATCCGGGGGGGCTCCTACGAGCAGTACTTC.